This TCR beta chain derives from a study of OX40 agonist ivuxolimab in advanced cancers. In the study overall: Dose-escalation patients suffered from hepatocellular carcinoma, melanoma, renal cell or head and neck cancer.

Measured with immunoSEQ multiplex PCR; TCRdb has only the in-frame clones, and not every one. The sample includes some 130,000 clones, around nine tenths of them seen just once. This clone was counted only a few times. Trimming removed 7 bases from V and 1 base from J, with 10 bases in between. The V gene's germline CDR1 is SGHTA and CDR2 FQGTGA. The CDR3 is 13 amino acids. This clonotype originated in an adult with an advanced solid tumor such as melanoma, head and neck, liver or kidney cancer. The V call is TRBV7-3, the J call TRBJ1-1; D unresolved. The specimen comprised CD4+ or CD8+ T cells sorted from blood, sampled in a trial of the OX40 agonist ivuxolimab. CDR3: CASTRKGNTEAFF. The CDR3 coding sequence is TGTGCCAGCACCCGAAAGGGGAACACTGAAGCTTTCTTT.